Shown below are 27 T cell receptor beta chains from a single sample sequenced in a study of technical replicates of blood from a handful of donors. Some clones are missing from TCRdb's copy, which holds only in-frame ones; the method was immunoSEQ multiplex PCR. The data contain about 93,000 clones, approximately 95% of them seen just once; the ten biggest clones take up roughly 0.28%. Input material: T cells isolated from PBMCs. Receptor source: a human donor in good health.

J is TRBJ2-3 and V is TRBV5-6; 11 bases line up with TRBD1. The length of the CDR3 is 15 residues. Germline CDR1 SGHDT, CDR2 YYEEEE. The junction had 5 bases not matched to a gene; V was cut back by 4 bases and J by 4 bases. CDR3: CASSQDRGLADTQYF. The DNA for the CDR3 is TGTGCCAGCAGCCAGGACAGGGGGCTTGCAGATACGCAGTATTTT.

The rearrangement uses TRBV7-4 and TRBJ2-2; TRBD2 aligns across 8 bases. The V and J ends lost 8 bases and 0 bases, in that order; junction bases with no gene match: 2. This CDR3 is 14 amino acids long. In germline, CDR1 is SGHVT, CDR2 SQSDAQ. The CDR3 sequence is CASSGLANTGELFF. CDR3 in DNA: TGTGCCAGCTCGGGACTAGCGAACACCGGGGAGCTGTTTTTT.

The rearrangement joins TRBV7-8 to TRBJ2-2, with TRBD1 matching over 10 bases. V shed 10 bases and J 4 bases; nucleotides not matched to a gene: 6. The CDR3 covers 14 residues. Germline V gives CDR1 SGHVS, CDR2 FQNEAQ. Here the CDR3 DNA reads TGTGCCAACCGACAGGGGGCGGGCACCGGGGAGCTGTTTTTT. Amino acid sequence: CANRQGAGTGELFF.

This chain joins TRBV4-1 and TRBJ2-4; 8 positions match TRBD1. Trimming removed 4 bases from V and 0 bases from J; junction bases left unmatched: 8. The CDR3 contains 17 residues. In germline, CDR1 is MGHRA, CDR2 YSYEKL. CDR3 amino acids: CASSRGQAIGAKNIQYF. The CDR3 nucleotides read TGCGCCAGCAGCCGGGGACAGGCTATCGGAGCCAAAAACATTCAGTACTTC.

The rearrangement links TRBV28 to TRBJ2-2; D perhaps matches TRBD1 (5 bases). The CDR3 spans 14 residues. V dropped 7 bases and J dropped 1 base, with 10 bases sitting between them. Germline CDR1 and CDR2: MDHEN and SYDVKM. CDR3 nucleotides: TGTGCCAGCACCTCAGGACAGAACACCGGGGAGCTGTTTTTT. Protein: CASTSGQNTGELFF.

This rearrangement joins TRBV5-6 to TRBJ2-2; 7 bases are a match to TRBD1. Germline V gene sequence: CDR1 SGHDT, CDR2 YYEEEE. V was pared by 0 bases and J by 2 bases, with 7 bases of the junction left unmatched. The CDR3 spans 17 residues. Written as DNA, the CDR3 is TGTGCCAGCAGCTTGGCCCTGACAGGGATAAACACCGGGGAGCTGTTTTTT. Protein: CASSLALTGINTGELFF.

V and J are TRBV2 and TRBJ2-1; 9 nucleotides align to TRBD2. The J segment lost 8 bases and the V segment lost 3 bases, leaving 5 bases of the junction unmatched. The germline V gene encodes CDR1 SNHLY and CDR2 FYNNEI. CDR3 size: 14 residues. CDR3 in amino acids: CASSDYLAGYEQFF. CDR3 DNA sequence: TGTGCCAGCAGTGATTATCTAGCGGGGTATGAGCAGTTCTTC.

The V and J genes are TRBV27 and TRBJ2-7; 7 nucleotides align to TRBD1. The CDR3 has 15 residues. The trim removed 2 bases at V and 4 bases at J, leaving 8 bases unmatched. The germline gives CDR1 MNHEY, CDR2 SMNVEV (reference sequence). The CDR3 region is CASSLVQNRGYEQYF. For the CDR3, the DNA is TGTGCCAGCAGTTTAGTTCAGAACAGGGGATACGAGCAGTACTTC.

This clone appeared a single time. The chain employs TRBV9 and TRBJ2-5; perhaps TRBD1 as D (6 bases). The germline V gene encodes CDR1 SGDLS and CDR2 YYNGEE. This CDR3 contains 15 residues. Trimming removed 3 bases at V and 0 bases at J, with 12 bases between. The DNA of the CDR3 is TGTGCCAGCAGCGGGGGTACAGGGTACCAAGAGACCCAGTACTTC. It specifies CASSGGTGYQETQYF.

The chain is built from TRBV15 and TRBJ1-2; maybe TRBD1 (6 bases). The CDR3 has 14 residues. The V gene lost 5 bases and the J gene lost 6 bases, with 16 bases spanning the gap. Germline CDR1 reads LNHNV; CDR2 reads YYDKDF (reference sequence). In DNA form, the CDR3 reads TGTGCCACCAGCGGCGACAGGTACTCCCATGGCTACACCTTC. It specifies CATSGDRYSHGYTF.

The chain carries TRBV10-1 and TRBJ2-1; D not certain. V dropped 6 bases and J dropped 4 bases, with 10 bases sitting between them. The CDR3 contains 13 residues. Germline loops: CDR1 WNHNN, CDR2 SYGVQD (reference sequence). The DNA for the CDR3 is TGCGCCAGCAGCGTCTCAGCGTACAATGAGCAGTTCTTC. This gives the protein CASSVSAYNEQFF.

The CDR3 nucleotides read TGTGCCAGCAGTTCCGGGAGAACCTTACCCACTGAAGCTTTCTTT. Residues: CASSSGRTLPTEAFF. The chain has TRBV6-1 and TRBJ1-1; D remains ambiguous. This CDR3 comprises 15 residues. Germline V gene lookup returns CDR1 MNHNS and CDR2 SASEGT. The ends were cut back, 5 bases at V and 4 bases at J, with 17 bases in the middle.

The chain's CDR3 is CASSSRTGNSPLHF. CDR3 nucleotide sequence: TGTGCCAGCAGCTCCCGGACGGGGAATTCACCCCTCCACTTT. The V and J genes are TRBV7-6 and TRBJ1-6, with D hard to call. This CDR3 comprises 14 residues. V lost 4 bases and J lost 7, with 11 bases in between. Germline CDR1 is SGHVS and CDR2 is FNYEAQ.

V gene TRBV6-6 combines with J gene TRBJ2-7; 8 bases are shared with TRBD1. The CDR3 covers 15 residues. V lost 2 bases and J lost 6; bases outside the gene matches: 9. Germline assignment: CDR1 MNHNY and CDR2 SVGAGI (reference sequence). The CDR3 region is CASSYLTGDRGEQYF. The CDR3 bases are TGTGCCAGCAGTTACCTGACAGGGGATCGTGGCGAGCAGTACTTC.

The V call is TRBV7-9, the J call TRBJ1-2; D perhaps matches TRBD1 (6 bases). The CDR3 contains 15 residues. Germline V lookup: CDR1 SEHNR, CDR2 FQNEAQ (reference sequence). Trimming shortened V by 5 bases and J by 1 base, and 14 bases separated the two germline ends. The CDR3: CASSRRQGSNYGYTF. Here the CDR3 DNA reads TGTGCCAGCAGCCGGCGTCAGGGGAGTAACTATGGCTACACCTTC. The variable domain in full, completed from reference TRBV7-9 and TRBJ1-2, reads DTGVSQNPRHKITKRGQNVTFRCDPISEHNRLYWYRQTLGQGPEFLTYFQNEAQLEKSRLLSDRFSAERPKGSFSTLEIQRTEQGDSAMYLCASSRRQGSNYGYTFGSGTRLTVV.

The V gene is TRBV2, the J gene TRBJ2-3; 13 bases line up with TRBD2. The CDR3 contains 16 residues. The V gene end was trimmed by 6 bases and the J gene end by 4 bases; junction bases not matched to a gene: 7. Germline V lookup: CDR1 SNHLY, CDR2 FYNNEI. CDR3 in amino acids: CASSLTSGGASDTQYF. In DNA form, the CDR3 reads TGTGCCAGCAGCCTCACTAGCGGGGGGGCCTCAGATACGCAGTATTTT. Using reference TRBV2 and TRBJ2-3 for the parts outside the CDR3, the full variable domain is EPEVTQTPSHQVTQMGQEVILRCVPISNHLYFYWYRQILGQKVEFLVSFYNNEISEKSEIFDDQFSVERPDGSNFTLKIRSTKLEDSAMYFCASSLTSGGASDTQYFGPGTRLTVL.

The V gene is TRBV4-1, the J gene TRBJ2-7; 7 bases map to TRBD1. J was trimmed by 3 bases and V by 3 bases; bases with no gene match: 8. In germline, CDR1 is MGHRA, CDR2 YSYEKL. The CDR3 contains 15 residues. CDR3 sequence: CASSQGLRQGYEQYF. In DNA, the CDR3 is TGCGCCAGCAGCCAGGGGCTCAGACAGGGCTACGAGCAGTACTTC.

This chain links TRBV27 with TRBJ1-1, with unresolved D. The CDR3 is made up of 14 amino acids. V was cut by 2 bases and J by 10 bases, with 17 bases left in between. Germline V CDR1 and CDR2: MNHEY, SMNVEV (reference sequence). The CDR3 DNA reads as TGTGCCAGCAGTTTAAAGAGTCCGGGGTTCACAGCTTTCTTT. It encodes CASSLKSPGFTAFF.

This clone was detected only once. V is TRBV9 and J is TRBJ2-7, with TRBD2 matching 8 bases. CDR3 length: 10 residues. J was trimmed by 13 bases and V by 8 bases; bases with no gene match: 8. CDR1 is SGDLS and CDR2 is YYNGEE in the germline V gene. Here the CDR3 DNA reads TGTGCCAGAACCGGGACTAGTTTATACTTC. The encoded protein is CARTGTSLYF.

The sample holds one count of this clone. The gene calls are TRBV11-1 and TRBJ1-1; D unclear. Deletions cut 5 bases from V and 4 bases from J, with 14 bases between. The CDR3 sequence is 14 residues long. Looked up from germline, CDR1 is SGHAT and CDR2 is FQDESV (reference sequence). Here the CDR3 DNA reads TGTGCCAGCAGCCCGACATCGGGGAGCACTGAAGCTTTCTTT. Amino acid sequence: CASSPTSGSTEAFF.

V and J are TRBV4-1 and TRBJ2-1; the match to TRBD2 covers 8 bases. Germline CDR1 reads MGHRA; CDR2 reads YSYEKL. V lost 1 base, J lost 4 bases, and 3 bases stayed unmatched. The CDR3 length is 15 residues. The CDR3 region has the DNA TGCGCCAGCAGCCAAGGACTAGCGTTGTACAATGAGCAGTTCTTC. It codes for CASSQGLALYNEQFF.

The CDR3 sequence is CASSYRDMNTGELFF. CDR3 in DNA: TGTGCCAGCAGTTACCGGGACATGAACACCGGGGAGCTGTTTTTT. This rearrangement joins TRBV6-6 to TRBJ2-2; tentatively, D is TRBD1 (6 bases). Germline V gene data show CDR1 as MNHNY and CDR2 as SVGAGI (reference sequence). This CDR3 region has 15 residues. V shed 2 bases and J shed 1 base, with 8 bases lying between them.

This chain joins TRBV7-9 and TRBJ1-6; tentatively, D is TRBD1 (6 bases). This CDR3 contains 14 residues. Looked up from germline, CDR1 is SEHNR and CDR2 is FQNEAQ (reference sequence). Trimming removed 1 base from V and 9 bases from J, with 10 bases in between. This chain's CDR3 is CASSLDRVGSPLHF. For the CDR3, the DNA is TGTGCCAGCAGCTTAGACAGGGTCGGTTCACCCCTCCACTTT.

This chain's CDR3 is CASSYRTGSPEAFF. The CDR3 nucleotides are TGTGCCAGCAGTTACCGGACAGGGAGCCCTGAAGCTTTCTTT. The rearrangement uses TRBV6-5 and TRBJ1-1, with 8 positions matching TRBD1. Germline-derived CDR1 and CDR2 are MNHEY and SVGAGI. This CDR3 has 14 residues. V gave up 2 bases and J gave up 6 bases; unmatched junction bases: 5.

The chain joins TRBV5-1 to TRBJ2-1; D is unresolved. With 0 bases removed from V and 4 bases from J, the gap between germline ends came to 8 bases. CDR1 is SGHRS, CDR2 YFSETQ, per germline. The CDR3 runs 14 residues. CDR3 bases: TGCGCCAGCAGCTTGGCCTTACTGTACAATGAGCAGTTCTTC. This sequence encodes CASSLALLYNEQFF.

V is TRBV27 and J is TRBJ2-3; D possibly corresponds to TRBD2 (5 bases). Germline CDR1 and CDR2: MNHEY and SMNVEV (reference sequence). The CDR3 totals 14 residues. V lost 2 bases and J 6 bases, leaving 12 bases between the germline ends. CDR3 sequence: CASSLVLADDTQYF. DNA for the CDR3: TGTGCCAGCAGTTTAGTGCTAGCTGATGATACGCAGTATTTT.

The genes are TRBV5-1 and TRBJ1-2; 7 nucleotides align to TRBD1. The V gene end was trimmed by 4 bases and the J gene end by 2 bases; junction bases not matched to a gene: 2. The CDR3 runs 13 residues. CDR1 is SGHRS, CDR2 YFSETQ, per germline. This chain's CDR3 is CASSPDRNYGYTF. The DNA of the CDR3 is TGCGCCAGCAGCCCGGACAGGAACTATGGCTACACCTTC.